This is a list of T cell receptor beta chains from one sample in a study of OX40 agonist ivuxolimab in advanced cancers. The method was immunoSEQ multiplex PCR; TCRdb's version includes in-frame clones alone and lacks a portion of them. The sample yields 40,000 to 50,000 clones, just under 90% seen once. The sequencing used CD4+ or CD8+ T cells sorted from blood, collected in a trial of the OX40 agonist ivuxolimab. Source of these receptors: an adult with an advanced solid tumor such as melanoma, head and neck, liver or kidney cancer. Both conserved end residues are part of each CDR3. The order of the fields is V gene, clone size, D gene, J gene, CDR3 protein, CDR3 DNA. A D gene is named only where the DNA matches it firmly. Expanded clones get a size class; other rows say once, few or many, or leave the size out.

>TRBV19|NA|TRBD2|TRBJ2-1
CASSKTGTSGSNEQFF
TGTGCCAGTAGTAAGACCGGGACTAGCGGGAGCAATGAGCAGTTCTTC
>TRBV5-1|once|NA|TRBJ2-5
CASSPGGAGETQYF
TGCGCCAGCAGCCCCGGGGGAGCCGGGGAGACCCAGTACTTC
>TRBV5-4|NA|NA|TRBJ2-3
CASSQGQLNTDTQYF
TGTGCCAGCAGCCAAGGCCAACTAAACACAGATACGCAGTATTTT
>TRBV7-9|few|NA|TRBJ1-1
CASSVADEAFF
TGTGCCAGCAGTGTGGCAGATGAAGCTTTCTTT
>TRBV6-8|few|NA|TRBJ2-7
CASRTEGPYEQYF
TGTGCCAGCAGGACGGAAGGTCCCTACGAGCAGTACTTC
>TRBV7-9|few|TRBD1|TRBJ2-7
CASSGDRRDEQYF
TGTGCCAGCAGTGGGGACAGGAGGGACGAGCAGTACTTC
>TRBV7-8|NA|NA|TRBJ2-3
CASSLAKRVFFTDTQYF
TGTGCCAGCAGCTTAGCGAAGCGGGTGTTTTTCACAGATACGCAGTATTTT
>TRBV2|NA|NA|TRBJ1-4
CASIITGLGGEKLFF
TGTGCCAGCATCATTACAGGGCTAGGAGGAGAAAAACTGTTTTTT
>TRBV30|NA|TRBD2|TRBJ2-3
CAWSATSNTQYF
TGTGCCTGGAGCGCGACTAGCAATACGCAGTATTTT
>TRBV29-1|NA|NA|TRBJ1-1
CSVHPGATEAFF
TGCAGCGTCCATCCCGGGGCCACTGAAGCTTTCTTT
>TRBV5-8|NA|NA|TRBJ2-3
CASSESLAPDTQYF
TGTGCCAGCAGCGAGAGCCTGGCCCCAGATACGCAGTATTTT
>TRBV19|NA|TRBD1|TRBJ1-5
CASSIQGAGNQPQHF
TGTGCCAGTAGTATCCAGGGGGCAGGCAATCAGCCCCAGCATTTT
>TRBV29-1|NA|NA|TRBJ2-3
CSVVAVLADTQYF
TGCAGCGTTGTAGCGGTGCTCGCAGATACGCAGTATTTT
>TRBV11-3|NA|NA|TRBJ2-1
CASSLATYNEQFF
TGTGCCAGCAGCTTGGCCACCTACAATGAGCAGTTCTTC
>TRBV29-1|NA|NA|TRBJ1-1
CSVEPVRRGGAFF
TGCAGCGTTGAGCCCGTCCGACGGGGAGGAGCTTTCTTT